This TCR beta chain is from a study of shared clonotypes between healthy human individuals. The germline V gene has CDR1 SGDLS and CDR2 YYNGEE. V shed 3 bases and J shed 1 base, with 17 bases lying between them. The CDR3 totals 16 residues. Assay used: immunoSEQ multiplex PCR; TCRdb lists only in-frame clones, some missing. The sample yields about 820,000 clones, 80% to 95% seen once. The naive CD8 population came from CD45RO-negative cells selected for CCR7, without terminally differentiated effector memory CD45RA+ cells. The sequenced sample consisted of naive CD8+ T cells sorted from blood. This clonotype originated in a man aged 25-40 years in good health. V is TRBV9 and J is TRBJ2-7; D remains unclear. The CDR3 nucleotides are TGTGCCAGCAGCGCCACGAGCTCGTCCACTTCCTACGAGCAGTACTTC. Translated, it gives CASSATSSSTSYEQYF.